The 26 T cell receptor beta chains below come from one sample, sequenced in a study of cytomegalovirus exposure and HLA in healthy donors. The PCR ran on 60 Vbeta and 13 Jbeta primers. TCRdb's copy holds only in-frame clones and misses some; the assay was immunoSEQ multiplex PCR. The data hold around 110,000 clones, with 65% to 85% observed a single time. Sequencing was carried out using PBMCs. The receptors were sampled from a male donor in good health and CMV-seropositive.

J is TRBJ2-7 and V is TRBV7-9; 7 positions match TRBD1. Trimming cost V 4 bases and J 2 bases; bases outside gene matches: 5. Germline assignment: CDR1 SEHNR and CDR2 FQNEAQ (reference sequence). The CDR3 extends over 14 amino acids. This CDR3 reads CASSYDRVPYEQYF. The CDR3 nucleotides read TGTGCCAGCAGCTACGACAGGGTCCCCTACGAGCAGTACTTC.

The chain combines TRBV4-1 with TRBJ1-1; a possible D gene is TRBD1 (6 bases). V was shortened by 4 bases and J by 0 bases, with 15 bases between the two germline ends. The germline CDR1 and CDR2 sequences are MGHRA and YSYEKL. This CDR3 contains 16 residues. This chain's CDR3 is CASSPGQTLMNTEAFF. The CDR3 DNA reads TGCGCCAGCAGCCCAGGACAGACTCTCATGAACACTGAAGCTTTCTTT.

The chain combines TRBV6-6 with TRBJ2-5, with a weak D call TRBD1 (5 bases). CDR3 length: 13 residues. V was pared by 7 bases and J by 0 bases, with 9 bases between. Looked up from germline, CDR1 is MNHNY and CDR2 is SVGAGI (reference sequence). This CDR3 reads CASTQGDQETQYF. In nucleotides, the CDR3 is TGTGCCAGCACCCAAGGGGACCAAGAGACCCAGTACTTC.

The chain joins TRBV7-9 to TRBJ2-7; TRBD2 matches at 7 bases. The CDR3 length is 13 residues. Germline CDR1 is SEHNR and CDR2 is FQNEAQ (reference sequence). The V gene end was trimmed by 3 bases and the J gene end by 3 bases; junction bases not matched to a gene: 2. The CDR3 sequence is CASSFWGGYEQYF. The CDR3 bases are TGTGCCAGCAGCTTCTGGGGGGGCTACGAGCAGTACTTC.

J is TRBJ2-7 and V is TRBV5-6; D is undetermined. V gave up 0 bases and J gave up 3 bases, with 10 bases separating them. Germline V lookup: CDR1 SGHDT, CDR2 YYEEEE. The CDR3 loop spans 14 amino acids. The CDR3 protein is CASSLGRRNYEQYF. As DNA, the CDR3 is TGTGCCAGCAGCTTGGGACGGAGAAACTACGAGCAGTACTTC.

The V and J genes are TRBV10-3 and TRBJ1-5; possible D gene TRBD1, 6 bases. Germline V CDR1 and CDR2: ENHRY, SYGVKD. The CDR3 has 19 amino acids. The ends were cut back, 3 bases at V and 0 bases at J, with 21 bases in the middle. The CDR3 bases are TGTGCCATCAGTGACCCCAATTTGGACAGTGCTGGTAGCAATCAGCCCCAGCATTTT. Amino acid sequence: CAISDPNLDSAGSNQPQHF.

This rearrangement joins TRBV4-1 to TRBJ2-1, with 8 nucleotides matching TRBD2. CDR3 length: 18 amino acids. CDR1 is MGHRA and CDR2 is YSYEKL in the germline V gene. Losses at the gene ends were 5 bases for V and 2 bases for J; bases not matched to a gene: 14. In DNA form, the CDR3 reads TGCGCCAGCAGCGGGGGCCTAGAGCGGGGGAATCCCTACAATGAGCAGTTCTTC. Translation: CASSGGLERGNPYNEQFF.

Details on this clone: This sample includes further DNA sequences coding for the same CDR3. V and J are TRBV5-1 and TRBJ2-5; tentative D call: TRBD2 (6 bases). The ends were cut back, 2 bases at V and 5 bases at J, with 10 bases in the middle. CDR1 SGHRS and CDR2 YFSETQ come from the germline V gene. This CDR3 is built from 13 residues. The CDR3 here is CASSFGGRETQYF. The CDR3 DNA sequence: TGCGCCAGCAGCTTCGGGGGACGGGAGACCCAGTACTTC.

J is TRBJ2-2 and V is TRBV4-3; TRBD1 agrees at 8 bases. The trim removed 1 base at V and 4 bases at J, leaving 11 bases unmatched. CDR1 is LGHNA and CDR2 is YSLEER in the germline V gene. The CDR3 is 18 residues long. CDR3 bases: TGCGCCAGCAGCCAAGGGAGGGGGACAGGTCGTAGCACCGGGGAGCTGTTTTTT. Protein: CASSQGRGTGRSTGELFF.

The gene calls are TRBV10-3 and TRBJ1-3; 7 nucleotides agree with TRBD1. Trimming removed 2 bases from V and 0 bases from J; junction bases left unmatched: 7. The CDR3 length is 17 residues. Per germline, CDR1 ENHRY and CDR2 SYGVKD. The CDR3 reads CAISEGPGQSSGNTIYF. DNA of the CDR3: TGTGCCATCAGTGAGGGACCGGGACAGAGCTCTGGAAACACCATATATTTT.

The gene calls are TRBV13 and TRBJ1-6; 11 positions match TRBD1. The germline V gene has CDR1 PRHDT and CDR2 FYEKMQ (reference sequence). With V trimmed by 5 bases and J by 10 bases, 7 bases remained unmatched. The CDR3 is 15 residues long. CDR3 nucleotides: TGTGCCAGCAGCCTCGGGACAGGGGGTCGATCACCCCTCCACTTT. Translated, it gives CASSLGTGGRSPLHF. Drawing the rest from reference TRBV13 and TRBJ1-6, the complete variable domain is AAGVIQSPRHLIKEKRETATLKCYPIPRHDTVYWYQQGPGQDPQFLISFYEKMQSDKGSIPDRFSAQQFSDYHSELNMSSLELGDSALYFCASSLGTGGRSPLHFGNGTRLTVT.

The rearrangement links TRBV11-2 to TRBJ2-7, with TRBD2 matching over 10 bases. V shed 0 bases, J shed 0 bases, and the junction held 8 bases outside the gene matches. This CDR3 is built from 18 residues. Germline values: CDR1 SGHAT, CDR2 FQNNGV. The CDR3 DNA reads TGTGCCAGCAGCTTAGATCCCGGACTAGCGGTAAGCTCCTACGAGCAGTACTTC. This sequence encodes CASSLDPGLAVSSYEQYF.

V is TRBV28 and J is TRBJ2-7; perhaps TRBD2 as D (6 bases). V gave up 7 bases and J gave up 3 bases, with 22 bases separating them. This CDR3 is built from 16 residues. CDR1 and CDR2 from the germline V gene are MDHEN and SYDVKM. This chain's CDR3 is CASIPTGVSLFYEQYF. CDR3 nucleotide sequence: TGTGCCAGCATCCCCACGGGGGTCTCGCTCTTCTACGAGCAGTACTTC.

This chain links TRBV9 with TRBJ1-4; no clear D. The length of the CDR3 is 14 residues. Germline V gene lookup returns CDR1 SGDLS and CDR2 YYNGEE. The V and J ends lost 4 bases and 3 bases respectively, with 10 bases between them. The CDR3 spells CASSPVASNEKLFF. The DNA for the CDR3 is TGTGCCAGCAGCCCCGTGGCTTCTAATGAAAAACTGTTTTTT.

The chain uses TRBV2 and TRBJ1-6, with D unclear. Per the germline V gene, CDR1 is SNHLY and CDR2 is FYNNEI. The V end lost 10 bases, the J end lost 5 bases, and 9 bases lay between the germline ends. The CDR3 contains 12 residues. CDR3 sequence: CAIRGDNSPLHF. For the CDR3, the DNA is TGTGCCATCCGGGGAGATAATTCACCCCTCCACTTT. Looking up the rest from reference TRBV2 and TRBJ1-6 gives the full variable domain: EPEVTQTPSHQVTQMGQEVILRCVPISNHLYFYWYRQILGQKVEFLVSFYNNEISEKSEIFDDQFSVERPDGSNFTLKIRSTKLEDSAMYFCAIRGDNSPLHFGNGTRLTVT.

The CDR3 sequence is CASSYTGQGGCVYTF. CDR3 in DNA: TGTGCCAGCAGTTACACGGGACAGGGAGGGTGTGTCTACACCTTC. The chain joins TRBV6-5 to TRBJ1-2; TRBD1 matches at 9 bases. In germline, CDR1 is MNHEY, CDR2 SVGAGI. Trimming cost V 2 bases and J 10 bases; bases outside gene matches: 11. The length of the CDR3 is 15 residues.

The DNA of the CDR3 is TGTGCCACCAGCACGCGAATGAACACTGAAGCTTTCTTT. Amino acids: CATSTRMNTEAFF. This chain links TRBV15 with TRBJ1-1, with D hard to call. CDR1 LNHNV and CDR2 YYDKDF come from the germline V gene (reference sequence). The CDR3 sequence is 13 residues long. The V end lost 4 bases, the J end lost 0 bases, and 6 bases lay between the germline ends.

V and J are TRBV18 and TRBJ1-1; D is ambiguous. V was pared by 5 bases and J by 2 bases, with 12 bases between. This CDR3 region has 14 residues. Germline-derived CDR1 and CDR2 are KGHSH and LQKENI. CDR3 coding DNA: TGTGCCAGCTCAAAGCCAATCGTCAACACTGAAGCTTTCTTT. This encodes CASSKPIVNTEAFF.

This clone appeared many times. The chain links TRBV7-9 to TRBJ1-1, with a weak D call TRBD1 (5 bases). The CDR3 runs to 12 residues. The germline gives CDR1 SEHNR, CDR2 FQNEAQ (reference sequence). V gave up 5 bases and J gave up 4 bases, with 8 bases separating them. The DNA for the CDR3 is TGTGCCAGCAGCGAGGACATCACTGAAGCTTTCTTT. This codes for CASSEDITEAFF.

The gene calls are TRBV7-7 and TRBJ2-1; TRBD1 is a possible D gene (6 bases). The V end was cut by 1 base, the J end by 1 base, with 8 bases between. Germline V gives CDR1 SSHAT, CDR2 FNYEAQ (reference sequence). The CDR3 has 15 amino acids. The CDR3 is CASSLGQASYNEQFF. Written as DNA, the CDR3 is TGTGCCAGCAGCTTAGGACAGGCATCCTACAATGAGCAGTTCTTC.

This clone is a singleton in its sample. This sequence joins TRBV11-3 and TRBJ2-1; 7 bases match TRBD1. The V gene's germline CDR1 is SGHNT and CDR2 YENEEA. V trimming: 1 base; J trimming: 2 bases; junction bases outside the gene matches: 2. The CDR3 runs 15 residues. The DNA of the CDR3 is TGTGCCAGCAGCTTAGGACAGGGCCCCTACAATGAGCAGTTCTTC. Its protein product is CASSLGQGPYNEQFF.

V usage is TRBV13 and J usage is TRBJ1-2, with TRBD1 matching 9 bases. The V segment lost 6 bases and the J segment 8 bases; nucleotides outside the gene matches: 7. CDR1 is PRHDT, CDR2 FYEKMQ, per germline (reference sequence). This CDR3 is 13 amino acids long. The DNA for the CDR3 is TGTGCCAGCAGATTACAGGGGGCTAGCGGCTACACCTTC. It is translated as CASRLQGASGYTF.

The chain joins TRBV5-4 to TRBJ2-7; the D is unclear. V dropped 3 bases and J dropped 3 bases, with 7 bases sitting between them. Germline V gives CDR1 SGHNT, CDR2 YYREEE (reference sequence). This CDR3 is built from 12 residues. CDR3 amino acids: CASSSRDYEQYF. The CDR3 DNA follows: TGTGCCAGCAGCTCGCGCGACTACGAGCAGTACTTC.

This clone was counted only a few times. The CDR3 loop reads CASSQDLDTEAFF. Written as DNA, the CDR3 is TGTGCCAGCAGCCAAGATCTTGACACTGAAGCTTTCTTT. The chain has TRBV4-2 and TRBJ1-1; D is unclear. Germline loops: CDR1 LGHNA, CDR2 YNFKEQ. The ends were cut back, 0 bases at V and 3 bases at J, with 5 bases in the middle. The length of the CDR3 is 13 residues.

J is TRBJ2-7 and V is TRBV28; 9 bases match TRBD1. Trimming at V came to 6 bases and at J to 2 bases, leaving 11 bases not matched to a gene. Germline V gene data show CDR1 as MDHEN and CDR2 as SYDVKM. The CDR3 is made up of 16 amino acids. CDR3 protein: CASRYGPGQGTYEQYF. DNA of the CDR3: TGTGCCAGCAGGTATGGACCGGGACAGGGTACCTACGAGCAGTACTTC.

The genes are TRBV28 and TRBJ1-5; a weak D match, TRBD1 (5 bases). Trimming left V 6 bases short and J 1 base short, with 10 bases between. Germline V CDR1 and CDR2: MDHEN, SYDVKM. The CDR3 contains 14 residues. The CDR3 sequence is CASSVQVSNQPQHF. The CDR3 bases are TGTGCCAGCAGCGTACAGGTGAGCAATCAGCCCCAGCATTTT.